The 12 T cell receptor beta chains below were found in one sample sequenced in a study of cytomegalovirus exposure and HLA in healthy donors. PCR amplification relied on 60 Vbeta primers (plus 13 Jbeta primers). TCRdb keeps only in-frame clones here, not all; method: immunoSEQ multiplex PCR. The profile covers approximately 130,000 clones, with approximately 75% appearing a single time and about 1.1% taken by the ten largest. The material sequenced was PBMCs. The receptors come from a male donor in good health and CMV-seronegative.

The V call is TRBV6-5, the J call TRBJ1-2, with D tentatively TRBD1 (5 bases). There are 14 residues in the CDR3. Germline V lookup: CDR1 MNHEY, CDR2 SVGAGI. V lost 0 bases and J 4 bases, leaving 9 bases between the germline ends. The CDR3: CASSYSQGSYGYTF. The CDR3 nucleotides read TGTGCCAGCAGTTACTCGCAGGGATCCTATGGCTACACCTTC.

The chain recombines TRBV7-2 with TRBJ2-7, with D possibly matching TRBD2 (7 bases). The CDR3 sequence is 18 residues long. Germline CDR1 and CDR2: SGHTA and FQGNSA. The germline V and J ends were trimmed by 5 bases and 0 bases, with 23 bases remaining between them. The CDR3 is CASSPGQGGGTGSYEQYF. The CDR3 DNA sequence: TGTGCCAGCAGCCCAGGGCAGGGAGGGGGAACGGGCTCCTACGAGCAGTACTTC.

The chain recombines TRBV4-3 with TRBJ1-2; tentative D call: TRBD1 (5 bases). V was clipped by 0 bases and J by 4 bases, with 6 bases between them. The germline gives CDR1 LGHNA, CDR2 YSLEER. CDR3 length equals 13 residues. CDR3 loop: CASSQEGVYGYTF. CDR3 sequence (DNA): TGCGCCAGCAGCCAAGAAGGGGTCTATGGCTACACCTTC.

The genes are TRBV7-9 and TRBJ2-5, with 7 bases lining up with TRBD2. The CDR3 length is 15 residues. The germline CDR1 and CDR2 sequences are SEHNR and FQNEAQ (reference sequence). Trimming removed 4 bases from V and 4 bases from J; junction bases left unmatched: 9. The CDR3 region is CASSSPGGIGETQYF. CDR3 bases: TGTGCCAGCAGCTCCCCCGGGGGGATAGGAGAGACCCAGTACTTC.

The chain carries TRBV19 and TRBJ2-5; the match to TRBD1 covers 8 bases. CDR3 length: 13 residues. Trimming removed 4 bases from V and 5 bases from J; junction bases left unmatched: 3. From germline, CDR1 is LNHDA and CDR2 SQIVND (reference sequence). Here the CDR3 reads CASSNRQGETQYF. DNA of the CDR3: TGTGCCAGTAGTAATCGACAGGGGGAGACCCAGTACTTC.

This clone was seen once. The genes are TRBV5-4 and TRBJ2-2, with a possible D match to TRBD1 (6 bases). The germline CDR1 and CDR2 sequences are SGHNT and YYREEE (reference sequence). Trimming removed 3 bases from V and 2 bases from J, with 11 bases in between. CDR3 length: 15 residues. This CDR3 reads CASSSKQGNTGELFF. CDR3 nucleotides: TGTGCCAGCAGCTCGAAACAGGGAAACACCGGGGAGCTGTTTTTT.

The CDR3 DNA reads as TGTGCCAGCAGCTTTTCAGGGTCAGATACGCAGTATTTT. It yields the protein CASSFSGSDTQYF. This chain links TRBV5-4 with TRBJ2-3; D possibly corresponds to TRBD1 (5 bases). From germline, CDR1 is SGHNT and CDR2 YYREEE (reference sequence). V lost 2 bases and J lost 4, with 8 bases in between. This CDR3 region has 13 residues.

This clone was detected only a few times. The CDR3 sequence is CASSPRSINYGYTF. The CDR3 bases are TGTGCCAGTAGCCCCAGGTCCATTAACTATGGCTACACCTTC. V gene TRBV19 combines with J gene TRBJ1-2; no definite D call. Germline loops: CDR1 LNHDA, CDR2 SQIVND (reference sequence). There are 14 residues in the CDR3. V gave up 6 bases and J gave up 1 base, with 12 bases separating them.

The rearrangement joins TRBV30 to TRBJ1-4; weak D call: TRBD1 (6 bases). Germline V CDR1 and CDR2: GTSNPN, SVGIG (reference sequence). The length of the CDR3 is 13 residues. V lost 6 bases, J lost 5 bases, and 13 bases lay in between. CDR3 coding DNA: TGTGCCTGTAAGGGGGGGGACAATGAAAAACTGTTTTTT. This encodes CACKGGDNEKLFF.

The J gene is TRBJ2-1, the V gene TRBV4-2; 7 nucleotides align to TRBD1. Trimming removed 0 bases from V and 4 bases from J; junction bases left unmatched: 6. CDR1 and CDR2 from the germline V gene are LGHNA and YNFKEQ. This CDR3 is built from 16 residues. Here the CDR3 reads CASSQDPQGDYNEQFF. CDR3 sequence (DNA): TGTGCCAGCAGCCAAGATCCCCAGGGGGATTACAATGAGCAGTTCTTC.

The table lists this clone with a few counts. Here the CDR3 reads CASLRTNTEAFF. As DNA, the CDR3 is TGTGCCAGCCTTAGGACTAATACTGAAGCTTTCTTT. The genes are TRBV2 and TRBJ1-1; D gene ambiguous. V was cut by 8 bases and J by 5 bases, with 12 bases left in between. The germline gives CDR1 SNHLY, CDR2 FYNNEI. This CDR3 contains 12 residues.

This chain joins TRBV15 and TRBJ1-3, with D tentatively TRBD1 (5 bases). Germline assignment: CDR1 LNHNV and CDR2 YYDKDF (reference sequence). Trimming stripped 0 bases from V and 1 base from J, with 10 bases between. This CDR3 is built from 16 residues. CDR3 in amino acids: CATSRDQGSSGNTIYF. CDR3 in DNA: TGTGCCACCAGCAGAGATCAGGGTTCGTCTGGAAACACCATATATTTT.